These 7 T cell receptor beta chains originate from one sample sequenced in a study of sequential checkpoint blockade in melanoma. Indicated treatment: randomized to nivolumab then ipilimumab (arm A) or the reverse (arm B). Libraries were prepared by immunoSEQ multiplex PCR; TCRdb keeps only in-frame clonotypes and omits some of them. Of 15,000 to 20,000 clones in the sample, under 80% were seen once. Sequenced material: CD8+ T cells sorted from blood (inferred from file names), taken from a patient given nivolumab and ipilimumab in sequence. The source of these receptors is a human donor with melanoma.

This clone has a handful of counts. The genes are TRBV5-5 and TRBJ1-2, with 9 bases matching TRBD1. Unmatched junction bases numbered 8, after V lost 3 bases and J lost 5 bases. Germline CDR1 and CDR2: SGHKS and YYEKEE (reference sequence). The CDR3 contains 15 residues. The CDR3 DNA reads TGTGCCAGCAGCTCCCGGGACAGGGTAGGGTATGGCTACACCTTC. Amino acids: CASSSRDRVGYGYTF. Combining the CDR3 with reference TRBV5-5 and TRBJ1-2 gives the whole variable domain DAGVTQSPTHLIKTRGQQVTLRCSPISGHKSVSWYQQVLGQGPQFIFQYYEKEERGRGNFPDRFSARQFPNYSSELNVNALLLGDSALYLCASSSRDRVGYGYTFGSGTRLTVV.

The chain recombines TRBV13 with TRBJ2-1; 7 bases match TRBD2. In germline, CDR1 is PRHDT, CDR2 FYEKMQ (reference sequence). This CDR3 is 13 amino acids long. J lost 9 bases, V lost 4 bases, and 6 bases had no gene match. DNA of the CDR3: TGTGCCAGCAGCTCAAGACTAGCCGGTGAGCAGTTCTTC. It is translated as CASSSRLAGEQFF. Combining the CDR3 with reference TRBV13 and TRBJ2-1 gives the whole variable domain AAGVIQSPRHLIKEKRETATLKCYPIPRHDTVYWYQQGPGQDPQFLISFYEKMQSDKGSIPDRFSAQQFSDYHSELNMSSLELGDSALYFCASSSRLAGEQFFGPGTRLTVL.

The rearrangement uses TRBV9 and TRBJ1-2, with 7 bases identical to TRBD1. The CDR3 has 16 residues. The ends lost 5 bases at V and 0 bases at J; junction bases unmatched: 10. The germline CDR1 and CDR2 sequences are SGDLS and YYNGEE. The CDR3 region is CASSSKGTEPNYGYTF. In DNA, the CDR3 is TGTGCCAGCAGTAGTAAAGGGACAGAGCCTAACTATGGCTACACCTTC.

This clone has a handful of counts. The chain carries TRBV15 and TRBJ1-5, with D unresolved. Trimming took off 0 bases at V and 1 base at J, with 10 bases between the two ends. The V gene's germline CDR1 is LNHNV and CDR2 YYDKDF (reference sequence). The CDR3 sequence is 16 residues long. CDR3 nucleotide sequence: TGTGCCACCAGCAGAGATGGGAGCAGGAGCAATCAGCCCCAGCATTTT. It codes for CATSRDGSRSNQPQHF.

The genes are TRBV9 and TRBJ2-1, with D maybe TRBD1 (6 bases). The CDR3 runs to 15 residues. Per the germline V gene, CDR1 is SGDLS and CDR2 is YYNGEE. V was pared by 2 bases and J by 5 bases, with 14 bases between. The CDR3 protein is CASSVRPGANNEQFF. The CDR3 region has the DNA TGTGCCAGCAGCGTTCGGCCAGGGGCTAACAATGAGCAGTTCTTC.

The CDR3 loop reads CATSTDRDNEQFF. CDR3 in DNA: TGTGCCACCAGCACCGACAGGGACAATGAGCAGTTCTTC. The chain carries TRBV15 and TRBJ2-1, with 7 bases aligning to TRBD1. The V segment lost 4 bases and the J segment 5 bases; nucleotides outside the gene matches: 2. From germline, CDR1 is LNHNV and CDR2 YYDKDF (reference sequence). The length of the CDR3 is 13 residues.

The J gene is TRBJ1-3, the V gene TRBV19; tentative D call: TRBD1 (6 bases). The V gene's germline CDR1 is LNHDA and CDR2 SQIVND (reference sequence). The CDR3 is 13 residues long. Trimming cost V 9 bases and J 8 bases, with 17 bases left between them. CDR3 bases: TGTGCCAGCCAACAGGGAACTCGAGACACCATATATTTT. This gives the protein CASQQGTRDTIYF.